A selection of T cell receptor beta chains follows, all from one sample in a study of beta chain features in type 1 diabetes. Only in-frame clones appear in the TCRdb table, and some are missing; sequencing was by immunoSEQ multiplex PCR. The profile shows nearly 700,000 clones, roughly 12% of them singletons. Material: naive CD4+ T cells from blood. The receptors shown here come from a man in his late teens or twenties with type 1 diabetes. The CDR3 runs from the conserved cysteine through the conserved F or W. D genes are given only for firm matches. Only part of the rows carry a size: once, few, many, or a class if the clone is expanded.

j_call clone_size v_call d_call cdr3_nt cdr3_aa
TRBJ2-2 . TRBV9 . TGTGCCAGCAGCGCACGATCCGGGACCAACACCGGGGAGCTGTTTTTT CASSARSGTNTGELFF
TRBJ2-1 few TRBV5-1 TRBD1 TGCGCCAGCAGCAGACAGGGGCCCGAGGGTGAGCAGTTCTTC CASSRQGPEGEQFF
TRBJ1-4 . TRBV2 TRBD1 TGTGCCAGCAGTTGGGGGACAGGGGCTAATGAAAAACTGTTTTTT CASSWGTGANEKLFF
TRBJ2-7 . TRBV6-5 . TGTGCCAGCAGTTACTCTGACCGTCACTACGAGCAGTACTTC CASSYSDRHYEQYF
TRBJ1-1 . TRBV7-3 . TGTGCCAGCAGCCGGGAGGGGAACACTGAAGCTTTCTTT CASSREGNTEAFF
TRBJ1-1 few TRBV28 TRBD1 TGTGCCAGCAGTCCAAGCTGGGGGACAGGGAACACTGAAGCTTTCTTT CASSPSWGTGNTEAFF
TRBJ1-1 . TRBV7-9 . TGTGCCAGCAGCCCCCGACAGGCTAACACTGAAGCTTTCTTT CASSPRQANTEAFF
TRBJ2-5 . TRBV28 . TGTGCCAGCAGGACAGTCGAAGGTTCTTGGTACTTC CASRTVEGSWYF
TRBJ2-7 few TRBV14 TRBD2 TGTGCCAGCAGCCGTTCAAGCGGGGGGGCCAATAGATACGAGCAGTACTTC CASSRSSGGANRYEQYF
TRBJ1-2 few TRBV28 . TGTGCCAGCAGTTCCCCGGAGTCGGGCAACTATGGCTACACCTTC CASSSPESGNYGYTF
TRBJ1-1 few TRBV6-5 TRBD1 TGTGCCAGCAACCCGGGACAGAGGAACACTGAAGCTTTCTTT CASNPGQRNTEAFF
TRBJ2-7 . TRBV9 TRBD1 TGTGCCAGCAGCGCGCAGGGGGCATCGGGCTACGAGCAGTACTTC CASSAQGASGYEQYF
TRBJ1-1 . TRBV30 . TGTGCCTTCACCGGGACCGGGGCGGGGACTGAAGCTTTCTTT CAFTGTGAGTEAFF
TRBJ2-6 few TRBV4-2 TRBD1 TGTGCCAGCAGCCAAGATGAATCGACAGGGGCTGGGGCCAACGTCCTGACTTTC CASSQDESTGAGANVLTF
TRBJ2-3 few TRBV12-5 TRBD1 TGTGCTAGTGGTTTAGGGACAGGGATCACAGATACGCAGTATTTT CASGLGTGITDTQYF
TRBJ1-1 . TRBV30 TRBD1 TGTGCCAGGATGGGACAGCCGAACACTGAAGCTTTCTTT CARMGQPNTEAFF
TRBJ2-7 few TRBV30 . TGTGCCTGGGAAAACCGGGACCCCCCGTCGTACGAGCAGTACTTC CAWENRDPPSYEQYF
TRBJ2-7 few TRBV11-2 TRBD1 TGTGCCAGCAGCAGCACGGGACAGGGCTACGAGCAGTACTTC CASSSTGQGYEQYF
TRBJ1-5 few TRBV4-1 . TGCGCCAGCAGCCCGCACCGGGGCTCCATCAATCAGCCCCAGCATTTT CASSPHRGSINQPQHF
TRBJ2-1 . TRBV30 TRBD1 TGTGCCTGGGACAGGGGCTACAATGAGCAGTTCTTC CAWDRGYNEQFF
TRBJ2-1 few TRBV10-3 . TGTGCCATCAGTGAGCGCGGGCTCTACCTACGCAATGAGCAGTTCTTC CAISERGLYLRNEQFF
TRBJ2-5 few TRBV18 TRBD1 TGTGCCAGCTCACCACTAGGGACAGGGAAAGAGACCCAGTACTTC CASSPLGTGKETQYF
TRBJ2-7 few TRBV7-2 . TGTGCCAGCAGGAGAGGCCAGAGCAACTACGAGCAGTACTTC CASRRGQSNYEQYF
TRBJ1-2 . TRBV25-1 TRBD1 TGTGCCAGCAGTTCAGTAGGACAGGGGGGCTTCTATGGCTACACCTTC CASSSVGQGGFYGYTF
TRBJ1-3 few TRBV18 . TGTGCCAGCTCACAACTCCTGACCTCTGGAAACACCATATATTTT CASSQLLTSGNTIYF
TRBJ1-1 few TRBV5-1 . TGCGCCAGCAGCCCCGGACCGAACACTGAAGCTTTCTTT CASSPGPNTEAFF
TRBJ1-2 few TRBV25-1 . TGTGCCAGCAGCCGGACGCCTGCTAACTATGGCTACACCTTC CASSRTPANYGYTF
TRBJ2-5 few TRBV5-6 . TGTGCCAGCAGCTTAATGGGCAGGGAAAAGACCCAGTACTTC CASSLMGREKTQYF
TRBJ2-2 few TRBV7-9 . TGTGCCAGCAGCTTAGGGACCGGGGAGCTGTTTTTT CASSLGTGELFF
TRBJ2-1 few TRBV21-1 . TGTGCCAGCAGCAAAGCGGGCGGGGGGATCTCCTACAATGAGCAGTTCTTC CASSKAGGGISYNEQFF
TRBJ1-3 . TRBV30 . TGTGCCTGGGCGACAGGCGGCTCTGGAAACACCATATATTTT CAWATGGSGNTIYF
TRBJ2-3 . TRBV10-1 . TGCGCCAGCAGTGCAGGGGCCGGCACAGATACGCAGTATTTT CASSAGAGTDTQYF
TRBJ1-2 . TRBV4-1 . TGCGCCAGCAGCCCCGGGGGTGGGATGACATACTATGGCTACACCTTC CASSPGGGMTYYGYTF
TRBJ2-5 few TRBV2 . TGTGCCAGCAGCCCGGACGGAGGGGGGATCGGGACCCAGTACTTC CASSPDGGGIGTQYF
TRBJ1-2 . TRBV29-1 . TGCAGCGTTGGAGGGACCCCACCGGGGACTTATGGCTACACCTTC CSVGGTPPGTYGYTF